These T cell receptor beta chains were read from a single sample in a study of tumor-infiltrating lymphocytes in localized non-small cell lung cancer. The protocol was immunoSEQ multiplex PCR, while the TCRdb copy is restricted to in-frame clones and leaves out a portion. The sample consists of roughly 14,000 clones, approximately 70% of them appearing once. The sample consisted of lung tumor tissue. The receptors shown here come from a human donor with non-small cell lung cancer. Each CDR3 is given with its conserved first and last residue. The D gene is left open where the match is weak. Clone size appears in some rows only: once, few, many, or a class for an expanded clone.

J | size | D | V | CDR3 | DNA
TRBJ2-1 | . | . | TRBV9 | CASSVVASSHEQFF | TGTGCCAGCAGCGTAGTGGCAAGTTCCCATGAGCAGTTCTTC
TRBJ1-1 | medium-sized | . | TRBV5-3 | CARTRTMNTEAFF | TGTGCCAGAACCAGAACTATGAACACTGAAGCTTTCTTT
TRBJ2-1 | . | . | TRBV20-1 | CSAAYREQFF | TGCAGTGCGGCTTACAGGGAGCAGTTCTTC
TRBJ2-3 | . | TRBD1 | TRBV6-5 | CASSHRDREGDTQYF | TGTGCCAGCAGTCACCGGGACAGGGAGGGAGATACGCAGTATTTT
TRBJ2-7 | . | TRBD1 | TRBV29-1 | CSVQNRGLGQYF | TGCAGCGTCCAAAACAGGGGTTTGGGGCAGTACTTC
TRBJ1-5 | . | TRBD1 | TRBV30 | CAWSVGGGTGGSQPQHF | TGTGCCTGGAGTGTAGGGGGAGGGACAGGGGGGAGTCAGCCCCAGCATTTT
TRBJ2-5 | . | TRBD1 | TRBV5-6 | CASRGGQGALETQYF | TGTGCCAGCAGAGGAGGACAGGGGGCCTTGGAGACCCAGTACTTC
TRBJ2-1 | medium-sized | . | TRBV23-1 | CASSQSPGSGSSNEQFF | TGCGCCAGCAGTCAATCGCCGGGGTCGGGGTCAAGCAATGAGCAGTTCTTC
TRBJ2-2 | . | . | TRBV6-5 | CASSYPQGTNTGELFF | TGTGCCAGCAGTTACCCCCAGGGGACGAACACCGGGGAGCTGTTTTTT
TRBJ1-1 | . | TRBD1 | TRBV30 | CALWVWTGYTEAFF | TGTGCCTTGTGGGTCTGGACAGGGTACACTGAAGCTTTCTTT